The clone carrying this T cell receptor (beta chain) was picked up a small number of times. Its antigen is unknown. The data were taken from a study of cytomegalovirus exposure and HLA in healthy donors. General study points: Previously analyzed data showed that most TCR beta V segments were productive at a frequency of about 90% or about 30%.

The PCR employed 60 Vbeta primers together with 13 Jbeta primers. The table came from immunoSEQ multiplex PCR; TCRdb's copy has only in-frame clones and leaves some out. Of approximately 190,000 clones in the sample, 84% were seen once. The CDR3 contains 19 residues. Trimming took 0 bases from V and 6 from J; bases not matched to a gene: 17. Germline CDR1 SGDLS, CDR2 YYNGEE. This TCR derives from a boy between 10 and 17 years old in good health and CMV-seronegative. The chain links TRBV9 to TRBJ2-1, with 8 bases that match TRBD2. Input material: PBMCs. This chain's CDR3 is CASSVDTSGPPPNFNEQFF. The CDR3 DNA sequence: TGTGCCAGCAGCGTAGATACTAGCGGCCCGCCACCCAACTTCAATGAGCAGTTCTTC.